This entry lists 5 T cell receptor beta chains sequenced from one sample in a study of T cells after yellow fever vaccination. TCRdb reanalysed the 5' RACE reads using MiXCR and keeps one entry per CDR3 protein. Of 500,000 to 550,000 distinct CDR3 sequences in the sample, 21% were seen once. The sequenced sample was PBMCs, obtained approximately 22 days after the first yellow fever vaccination. These receptors were taken from a man in his late teens or twenties who received the YFV17D yellow fever vaccine.

The V gene is TRBV10-3, the J gene TRBJ1-2, with 7 positions matching TRBD1. Germline V gene sequence: CDR1 ENHRY, CDR2 SYGVKD. Trimming took 0 bases from V and 2 from J; bases not matched to a gene: 3. CDR3 length: 15 residues. CDR3 region: CAISESGQQNYGYTF. As DNA, the CDR3 is TGTGCCATCAGTGAGTCGGGACAGCAAAACTATGGCTACACCTTC.

This chain uses TRBV12-3 or TRBV12-4 with TRBJ2-7; D is uncertain. This CDR3 spans 12 amino acids. The germline V and J ends were trimmed by 6 bases and 4 bases, with 10 bases remaining between them. CDR3 sequence reads: CASRRAGYEQYF. CDR3 nucleotide sequence: TGTGCCAGCAGACGGGCAGGTTACGAGCAGTACTTC.

This clonotype has a single count. A much larger clone differs by one base, so this may be a read error. This sequence joins TRBV7-2 and TRBJ2-2, with D perhaps TRBD1 (6 bases). CDR1 and CDR2 from the germline V gene are SGHTA and FQGNSA. This CDR3 has 15 residues. Trimming removed 0 bases from V and 2 bases from J, with 7 bases in between. For the CDR3, the DNA is TGTGCCAGCAGCTTAGCGGACAGAAACACCGGGGAGCTGTTTTTT. Translated: CASSLADRNTGELFF.

This clonotype was found a few times. The rearrangement joins TRBV7-9 to TRBJ2-5; 7 nucleotides agree with TRBD1. The germline CDR1 and CDR2 sequences are SEHNR and FQNEAQ (reference sequence). The CDR3 has 15 amino acids. Trimming took 1 base from V and 3 from J; bases not matched to a gene: 5. The CDR3 nucleotides are TGTGCCAGCAGCTTAGAAGGGGGCGCGAAAGAGACCCAGTACTTC. Amino acids: CASSLEGGAKETQYF.

V gene TRBV20-1 combines with J gene TRBJ1-2; the D is unclear. Trimming pared 1 base from V and 6 bases from J, leaving 15 bases between. The germline CDR1 and CDR2 sequences are DFQATT and SNEGSKA (reference sequence). This CDR3 has 14 amino acids. The CDR3, as DNA: TGCAGTGCTAGAGCTCCGGGAATCTTTGATGGCTACACCTTC. It yields the protein CSARAPGIFDGYTF.